This T cell receptor (beta chain) was obtained from a study of blood T cell repertoires in COVID-19. Study overall: Samples taken during acute and convalescent COVID-19 were collected in the United States, Italy and Spain. Sources were T cells, B-cell-depleted T cells, or PBMCs; the material itself was cDNA or gDNA.

Participant ages covered roughly 18 to 89 years across around 22 US areas. This clone was seen only a few times. Method: immunoSEQ multiplex PCR; TCRdb's copy keeps in-frame clones and lacks some. This sample has 250,000 to 300,000 clones; approximately 91% occur once, and the top ten carry roughly 2.1%. The CDR3 is 15 residues long. Germline CDR1 is SNHLY and CDR2 is FYNNEI. Trimming cost V 4 bases and J 4 bases; bases outside gene matches: 4. The sequencing sample was made of PBMCs or T cells enriched from blood (not recorded which). The rearrangement links TRBV2 to TRBJ1-4, with 9 bases that match TRBD1. The clonotype originates from a woman in her thirties or forties with acute COVID-19. Here the CDR3 reads CASSARTGVNEKLFF. CDR3 DNA sequence: TGTGCCAGCAGTGCTAGGACAGGGGTTAATGAAAAACTGTTTTTT.